Included here is one T cell receptor beta chain sequence, with context. Its specificity is unknown. TCRdb itself ran the 5' RACE reads through MiXCR, one entry per CDR3 protein. The table lists some 660,000 distinct CDR3 sequences, about 9.4% of them singletons. These data come from a study of identical twins. All donors were healthy Caucasians. Regarding the study as a whole: The models gave estimates that fell short of the out-of-frame TCR alpha sharing seen in monozygotic twins. Out-of-frame beta chain sequences displayed weaker excess sharing between twins.

There are 14 residues in the CDR3. Germline CDR1 reads SGHDT; CDR2 reads YYEEEE. The germline V and J ends were trimmed by 4 bases and 0 bases, with 11 bases remaining between them. The sample was also reused in another study, on yellow fever vaccine responses in identical twins.

This rearrangement joins TRBV5-6 to TRBJ2-7; D gene uncertain. The clonotype originates from a woman aged 18 to 35 in good health. Sequencing was carried out using PBMCs. CDR3 sequence (DNA): TGTGCCAGCAGCCCGCTTATGGGCTCCTACGAGCAGTACTTC. The encoded protein is CASSPLMGSYEQYF.